Below are 5 T cell receptor beta chains sequenced from a single sample in a study of cytomegalovirus exposure and HLA in healthy donors (dated 2017 in TCRdb). The library was made by the immunoSEQ multiplex PCR assay. For the multiplex PCR, a mixture combining 60 forward primers for TCR Vbeta segments and 13 reverse primers for TCR Jbeta segments was used. This immuneACCESS table, as held by TCRdb, lists in-frame sequences with V and J called but not all clones. Of the missing ones, under half trace to an unresolved V gene in checked studies; the others have no known cause. Present in this sample are 150,000 to 200,000 clones, over 75% of which were seen just once. The leading ten clones occupy around a tenth of the sample. The sequenced sample was PBMCs. These receptors were collected from a man aged 18 to 35 in good health and CMV-seropositive.

This clone appeared once. The chain couples TRBV6-6 to TRBJ2-2; TRBD1 agrees at 10 bases. The V gene's germline CDR1 is MNHNY and CDR2 SVGAGI (reference sequence). The junction had 6 bases not matched to a gene; V was cut back by 5 bases and J by 3 bases. The CDR3 spans 16 residues. The CDR3 sequence is CASSGRQGADTGELFF. In nucleotides, the CDR3 is TGTGCCAGCAGTGGGAGACAGGGGGCGGACACCGGGGAGCTGTTTTTT.

The rearrangement joins TRBV6-1 to TRBJ2-3, with D perhaps matching TRBD2 (6 bases). From germline, CDR1 is MNHNS and CDR2 SASEGT. This CDR3 region has 15 residues. Trimming pared 1 base from V and 6 bases from J, leaving 14 bases between. The CDR3 region is CASSEVLGGRDTQYF. The CDR3 coding sequence is TGTGCCAGCAGTGAAGTCCTGGGGGGTAGGGATACGCAGTATTTT.

The V and J genes are TRBV5-1 and TRBJ2-2; 9 nucleotides agree with TRBD2. From germline, CDR1 is SGHRS and CDR2 YFSETQ. The J segment lost 3 bases and the V segment lost 1 base, leaving 4 bases of the junction unmatched. The CDR3 covers 16 residues. CDR3 protein: CASSLILAGYTGELFF. The CDR3 coding sequence is TGCGCCAGCAGCTTGATCCTAGCGGGGTACACCGGGGAGCTGTTTTTT.

V is TRBV7-8 and J is TRBJ1-5, with D tentatively TRBD1 (6 bases). Trimming removed 2 bases at V and 7 bases at J, with 12 bases between. CDR1 and CDR2 (germline): SGHVS, FQNEAQ. CDR3 length equals 14 residues. The CDR3 reads CASSLWGRLQPQHF. Written as DNA, the CDR3 is TGTGCCAGCAGCTTATGGGGGCGGTTGCAGCCCCAGCATTTT.

This sequence joins TRBV7-2 and TRBJ1-3; 7 positions agree with TRBD1. The germline gives CDR1 SGHTA, CDR2 FQGNSA. V shed 6 bases and J 2 bases; nucleotides not matched to a gene: 10. The CDR3 sequence is 16 residues long. The CDR3 DNA sequence: TGTGCCAGCAGATTACAGGGGAAGGGGCCTGGAAACACCATATATTTT. Protein: CASRLQGKGPGNTIYF.